The next 2 T cell receptor beta chains were all read from a single sample in a study of cytomegalovirus exposure and HLA in healthy donors. The table came from immunoSEQ multiplex PCR; TCRdb's copy has only in-frame clones and leaves some out. The sample lists approximately 120,000 clones; approximately 94% were seen once. Sequencing was carried out using PBMCs. The receptors come from a man in his late teens or twenties in good health and CMV-seronegative.

The chain couples TRBV28 to TRBJ1-2; TRBD1 agrees at 10 bases. Germline V gives CDR1 MDHEN, CDR2 SYDVKM. The CDR3 is made up of 17 amino acids. The ends lost 5 bases at V and 5 bases at J; junction bases unmatched: 14. CDR3 bases: TGTGCCAGCAGTCCACTCCTTCGCGGGACAGGGGTATATGGCTACACCTTC. Translation: CASSPLLRGTGVYGYTF.

The chain uses TRBV9 and TRBJ1-3, with 10 bases lining up with TRBD1. The CDR3 runs to 14 residues. Germline-derived CDR1 and CDR2 are SGDLS and YYNGEE. The V and J ends lost 3 bases and 8 bases, in that order; junction bases with no gene match: 5. CDR3: CASSDGTGVDTIYF. CDR3 in DNA: TGTGCCAGCAGCGACGGGACAGGGGTAGACACCATATATTTT. Full variable domain (missing parts from reference TRBV9 and TRBJ1-3): DSGVTQTPKHLITATGQRVTLRCSPRSGDLSVYWYQQSLDQGLQFLIQYYNGEERAKGNILERFSAQQFPDLHSELNLSSLELGDSALYFCASSDGTGVDTIYFGEGSWLTVV.